Given below is one T cell receptor (beta chain) in context. What it binds is unknown. The CDR3 consists of 11 residues. V lost 0 bases to trimming and J lost 12 bases, with 11 bases between them. Per the germline V gene, CDR1 is DFQATT and CDR2 is SNEGSKA (reference sequence). This sample was taken from a study of T cell responses to AZD1222 COVID-19 vaccine. The wider study: Combined were second doses at about 4 or about 12 weeks.

Sequenced by immunoSEQ multiplex PCR; TCRdb stores in-frame clones only, minus some. The table shows more than 110,000 clones, with about 87% occurring only once. Study outcomes and limitations: Spike-spanning, vaccine-associated CD4 TCRs were dominant at 160-218 and 743-854. Donors, mostly white British, included more females; clonal diversity was possibly underestimated.

The sample in question was peripheral blood, obtained on day 0 of AZD1222 vaccination. The origin of this receptor is an adult in good health. This chain links TRBV20-1 with TRBJ1-2; D unresolved. The CDR3 DNA is TGCAGTGCTAGAGACGGGCGCCGGGACACCTTC. This sequence encodes CSARDGRRDTF.